This T cell receptor (beta chain) was identified in a study of vaccination and CD4 T cells after COVID-19. Treatment indicated: 10-day PBMC culture with coronavirus spike peptide pools or control peptides (ViraFEST assay). The Oncomine TCR Beta short-read assay was applied to DNA of cultured CD4+ T cells. TCRdb fed the PCR reads into MiXCR, producing one record per CDR3 protein. Of over 9,500 distinct CDR3 sequences in the sample, roughly 56% are singletons; the top ten hold over 20%. This CDR3 has 16 amino acids. The ends were cut back, 5 bases at V and 5 bases at J, with 21 bases in the middle. CDR1 is MGHDK and CDR2 is SYGVNS in the germline V gene. Worth noting for this clonotype: What it binds is unknown.

V is TRBV25-1 and J is TRBJ2-5, with D possibly being TRBD2 (5 bases). The sample taken for sequencing was CD4+ T cells from blood, cultured in vitro. The receptor was derived from a human donor who had recovered from COVID-19. CDR3 in DNA: TGTGCCAGCAGTCAGACTAATCTGTCCCATCGGGAGACCCAGTACTTC. Encoded protein: CASSQTNLSHRETQYF.